The rows below give T cell receptor beta chains drawn from one sample of a study of a mutant IDH1 vaccine in newly diagnosed glioma. Their specific antigens are unknown. The repertoire was sequenced with immunoSEQ multiplex PCR; TCRdb's copy has only in-frame clones and lacks some. The sample records over 50,000 clones, approximately 90% being singletons. The sequencing here drew on PBMCs, taken from a glioma patient whose treatment included an IDH1 peptide vaccine. The source of these receptors is a middle-aged woman with glioma. Each CDR3 is given with its conserved first and last residue. A D gene is named only where the DNA matches it firmly. Clone size, where shown, is once, few, many, or a class for clones that have expanded.

D: NA
V: TRBV27
size: NA
J: TRBJ1-2
DNA: TGTGCCAGCAGTTCTCCCTCGGAAGCTAACTATGGCTACACCTTC
CDR3: CASSSPSEANYGYTF

D: NA
V: TRBV5-1
size: NA
J: TRBJ2-1
DNA: TGCGCCAGCACCCGGGACCGAAGCTCCTACAATGAGCAGTTCTTC
CDR3: CASTRDRSSYNEQFF

D: TRBD2
V: TRBV29-1
size: NA
J: TRBJ2-2
DNA: TGCAGCGTTAAGGGCGGGAGTAACACCGGGGAGCTGTTTTTT
CDR3: CSVKGGSNTGELFF

D: NA
V: TRBV7-9
size: few
J: TRBJ1-1
DNA: TGTGCCAGCAGCCGGGTCGGCACTGAAGCTTTCTTT
CDR3: CASSRVGTEAFF

D: NA
V: TRBV6-5
size: NA
J: TRBJ1-1
DNA: TGTGCCAGCAGTTACTCGATGCGGGCAGACACTGAAGCTTTCTTT
CDR3: CASSYSMRADTEAFF

D: NA
V: TRBV4-1
size: NA
J: TRBJ2-7
DNA: TGCGCCAGCAGCCAAGTAGGTTCGGGGGAGCAGTACTTC
CDR3: CASSQVGSGEQYF

D: NA
V: TRBV25-1
size: NA
J: TRBJ1-5
DNA: TGTGCCAGCAGTGGGCCCTGGAGAGGGTATAGCAATCAGCCCCAGCATTTT
CDR3: CASSGPWRGYSNQPQHF

D: TRBD2
V: TRBV29-1
size: NA
J: TRBJ2-5
DNA: TGCAGCGTTAGGACTAGCGGGGGGGAGACCCAGTACTTC
CDR3: CSVRTSGGETQYF

D: NA
V: TRBV6-5
size: NA
J: TRBJ2-7
DNA: TGTGCCAGCACCGGGACGTCCTACGAGCAGTACTTC
CDR3: CASTGTSYEQYF

D: TRBD1
V: TRBV5-1
size: NA
J: TRBJ2-5
DNA: TGCGCCAGCAGCCGAACAGGGGGCAAAGAGACCCAGTACTTC
CDR3: CASSRTGGKETQYF

D: NA
V: TRBV7-6
size: NA
J: TRBJ2-7
DNA: TGTGCCAGCAGCTTAGGTCGAGGGGGGCGAGAGGACGAGCAGTACTTC
CDR3: CASSLGRGGREDEQYF

D: NA
V: TRBV5-1
size: few
J: TRBJ2-6
DNA: TGCGCCAGCAGCTTATGGGAGTTTGGGGCCAACGTCCTGACTTTC
CDR3: CASSLWEFGANVLTF

D: NA
V: TRBV6-5
size: NA
J: TRBJ2-2
DNA: TGTGCCAGCAGTTACGGGTGGGGGTCTGGGGAGCTGTTTTTT
CDR3: CASSYGWGSGELFF

D: TRBD1
V: TRBV5-1
size: NA
J: TRBJ1-1
DNA: TGCGCCAGCAGCCGACAGGGAGATACTGAAGCTTTCTTT
CDR3: CASSRQGDTEAFF

D: NA
V: TRBV14
size: few
J: TRBJ1-5
DNA: TGTGCCAGCAGCCAAGGGGGGAACCATCAGCCCCAGCATTTT
CDR3: CASSQGGNHQPQHF

D: NA
V: TRBV15
size: NA
J: TRBJ2-1
DNA: TGTGCCACCAGCAGAGAGTGGTTCGGATACAATGAGCAGTTCTTC
CDR3: CATSREWFGYNEQFF

D: NA
V: TRBV18
size: NA
J: TRBJ1-4
DNA: TGTGCCAGCTCACGGACCGGGGGCCGTGAAAAACTGTTTTTT
CDR3: CASSRTGGREKLFF

D: NA
V: TRBV5-1
size: few
J: TRBJ1-4
DNA: TGCGCCAGCAGCTCCACCACAACTAATGAAAAACTGTTTTTT
CDR3: CASSSTTTNEKLFF

D: TRBD1
V: TRBV7-8
size: NA
J: TRBJ2-5
DNA: TGTGCCAGCAGCACATCCAGGGGGCGCCGGGAGACCCAGTACTTC
CDR3: CASSTSRGRRETQYF

D: NA
V: TRBV7-2
size: NA
J: TRBJ2-1
DNA: TGTGCCAGCAGCTCACGACAGTTCAATGAGCAGTTCTTC
CDR3: CASSSRQFNEQFF

D: TRBD1
V: TRBV4-3
size: NA
J: TRBJ1-2
DNA: TGCGCCAGCAGCCAAGAGGACAGGGGGAACTATGGCTACACCTTC
CDR3: CASSQEDRGNYGYTF

D: NA
V: TRBV6-6
size: NA
J: TRBJ1-1
DNA: TGTGCCAGCAGCGCCGCAGGGCTGAACACTGAAGCTTTCTTT
CDR3: CASSAAGLNTEAFF

D: TRBD1
V: TRBV4-2
size: NA
J: TRBJ1-2
DNA: TGTGCCAGCAGCCAAGGACAGGGGGCGTACGGCTACACCTTC
CDR3: CASSQGQGAYGYTF

D: NA
V: TRBV7-2
size: NA
J: TRBJ2-5
DNA: TGTGCCAGCAGCTTAGGGGCCAGGGGAGAGACCCAGTACTTC
CDR3: CASSLGARGETQYF